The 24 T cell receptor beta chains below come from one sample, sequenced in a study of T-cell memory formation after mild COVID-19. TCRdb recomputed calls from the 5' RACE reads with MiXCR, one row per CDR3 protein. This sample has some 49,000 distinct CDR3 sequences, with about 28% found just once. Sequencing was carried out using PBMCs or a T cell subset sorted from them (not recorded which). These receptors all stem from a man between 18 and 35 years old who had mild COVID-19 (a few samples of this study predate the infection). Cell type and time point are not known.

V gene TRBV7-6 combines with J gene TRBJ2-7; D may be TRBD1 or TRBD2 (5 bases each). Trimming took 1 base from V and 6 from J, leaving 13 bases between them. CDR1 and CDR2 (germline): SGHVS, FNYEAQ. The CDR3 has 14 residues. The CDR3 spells CASSLDAARGEQYF. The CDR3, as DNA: TGTGCCAGCAGCTTAGACGCCGCGAGGGGCGAGCAGTACTTC.

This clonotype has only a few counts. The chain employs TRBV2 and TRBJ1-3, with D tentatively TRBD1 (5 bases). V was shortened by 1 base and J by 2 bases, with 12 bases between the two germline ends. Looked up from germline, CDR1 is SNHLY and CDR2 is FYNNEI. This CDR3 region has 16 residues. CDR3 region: CASSEVGAGPGNTIYF. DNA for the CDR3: TGTGCCAGCAGTGAAGTCGGGGCAGGTCCTGGAAACACCATATATTTT.

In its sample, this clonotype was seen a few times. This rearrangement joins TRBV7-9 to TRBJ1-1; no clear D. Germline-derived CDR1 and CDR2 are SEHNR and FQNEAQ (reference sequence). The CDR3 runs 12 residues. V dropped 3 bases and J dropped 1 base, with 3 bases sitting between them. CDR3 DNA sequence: TGTGCCAGCAGCTTCGAGAACACTGAAGCTTTCTTT. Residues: CASSFENTEAFF. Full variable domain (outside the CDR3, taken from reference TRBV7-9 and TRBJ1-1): DTGVSQNPRHKITKRGQNVTFRCDPISEHNRLYWYRQTLGQGPEFLTYFQNEAQLEKSRLLSDRFSAERPKGSFSTLEIQRTEQGDSAMYLCASSFENTEAFFGQGTRLTVV.

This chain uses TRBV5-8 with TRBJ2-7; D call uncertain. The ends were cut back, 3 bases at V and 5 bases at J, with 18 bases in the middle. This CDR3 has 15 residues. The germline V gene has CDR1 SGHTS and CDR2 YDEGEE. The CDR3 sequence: CASSWGRADPDEQYV. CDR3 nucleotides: TGTGCCAGCAGCTGGGGTCGGGCAGACCCCGACGAGCAGTACGTC.

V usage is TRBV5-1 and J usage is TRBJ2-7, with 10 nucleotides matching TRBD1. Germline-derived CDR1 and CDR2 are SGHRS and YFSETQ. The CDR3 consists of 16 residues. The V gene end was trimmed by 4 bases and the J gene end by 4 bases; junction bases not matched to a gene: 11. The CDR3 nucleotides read TGCGCCAGCAGCCGAGAGCCGGGACAGGGGCTGTACGAGCAGTACTTC. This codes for CASSREPGQGLYEQYF.

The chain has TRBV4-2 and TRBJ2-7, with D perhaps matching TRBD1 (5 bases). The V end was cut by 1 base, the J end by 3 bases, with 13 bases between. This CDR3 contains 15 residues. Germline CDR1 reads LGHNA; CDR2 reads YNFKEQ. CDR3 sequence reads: CASSQAVDRFYEQYF. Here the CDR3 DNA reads TGTGCCAGCAGCCAAGCGGTTGACAGATTCTACGAGCAGTACTTC.

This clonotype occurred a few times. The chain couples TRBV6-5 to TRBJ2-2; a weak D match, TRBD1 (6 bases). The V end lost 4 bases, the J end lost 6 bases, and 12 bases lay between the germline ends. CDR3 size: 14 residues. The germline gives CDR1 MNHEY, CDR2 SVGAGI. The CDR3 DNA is TGTGCCAGCAGTTTAACAGGGAAGGCCGGGGAGCTGTTTTTT. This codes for CASSLTGKAGELFF.

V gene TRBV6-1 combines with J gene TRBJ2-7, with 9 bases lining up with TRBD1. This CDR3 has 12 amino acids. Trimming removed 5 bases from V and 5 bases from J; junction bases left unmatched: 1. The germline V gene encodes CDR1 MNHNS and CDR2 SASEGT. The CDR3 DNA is TGTGCCAGCAGTAGGGACAGGGACGAGCAGTACTTC. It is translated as CASSRDRDEQYF.

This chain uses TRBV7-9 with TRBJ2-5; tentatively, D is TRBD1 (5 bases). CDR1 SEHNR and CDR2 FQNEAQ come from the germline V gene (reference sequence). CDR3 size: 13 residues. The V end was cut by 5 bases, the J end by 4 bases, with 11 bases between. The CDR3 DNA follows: TGTGCCAGCAGCCACCCCAGGGCAGAGACCCAGTACTTC. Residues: CASSHPRAETQYF.

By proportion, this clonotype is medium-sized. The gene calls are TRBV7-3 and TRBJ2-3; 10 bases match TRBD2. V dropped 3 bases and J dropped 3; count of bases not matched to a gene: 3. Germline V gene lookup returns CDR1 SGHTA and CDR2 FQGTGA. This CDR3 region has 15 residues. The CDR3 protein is CASSFGLAVTDTQYF. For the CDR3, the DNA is TGTGCCAGCAGCTTCGGACTAGCGGTGACAGATACGCAGTATTTT.

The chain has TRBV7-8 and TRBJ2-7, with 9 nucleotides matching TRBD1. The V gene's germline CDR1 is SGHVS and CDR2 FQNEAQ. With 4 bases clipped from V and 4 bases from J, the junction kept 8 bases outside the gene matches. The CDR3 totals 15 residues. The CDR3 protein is CASSSPGQGLYEQYV. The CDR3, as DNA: TGTGCCAGCAGCTCCCCTGGACAGGGGTTGTACGAGCAGTACGTC.

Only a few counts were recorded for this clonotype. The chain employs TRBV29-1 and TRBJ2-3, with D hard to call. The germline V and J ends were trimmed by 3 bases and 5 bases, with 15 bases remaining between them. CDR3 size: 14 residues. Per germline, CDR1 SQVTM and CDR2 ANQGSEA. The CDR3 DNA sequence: TGCAGCGTTGAGGGTAGTCGTAGTTTAGATACGCAGTATTTT. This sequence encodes CSVEGSRSLDTQYF.

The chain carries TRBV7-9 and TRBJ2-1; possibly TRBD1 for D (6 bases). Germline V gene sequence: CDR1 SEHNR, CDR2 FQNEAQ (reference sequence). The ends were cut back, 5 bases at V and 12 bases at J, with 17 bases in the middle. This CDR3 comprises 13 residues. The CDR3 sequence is CASSSGTGFGQFF. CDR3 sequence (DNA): TGTGCCAGCAGCAGCGGTACAGGGTTCGGGCAGTTCTTC.

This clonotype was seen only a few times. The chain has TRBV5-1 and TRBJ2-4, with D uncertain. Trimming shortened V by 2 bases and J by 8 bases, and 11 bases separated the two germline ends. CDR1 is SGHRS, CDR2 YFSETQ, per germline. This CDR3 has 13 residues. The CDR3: CASSFETDDIQYF. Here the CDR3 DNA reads TGCGCCAGCAGCTTCGAGACGGATGACATTCAGTACTTC.

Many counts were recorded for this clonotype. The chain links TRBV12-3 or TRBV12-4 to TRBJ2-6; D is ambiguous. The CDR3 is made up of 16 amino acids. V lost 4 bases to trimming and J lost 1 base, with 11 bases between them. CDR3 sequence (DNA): TGTGCCAGCAGTTCCATACAGATTTCTGGGGCCAACGTCCTGACTTTC. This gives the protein CASSSIQISGANVLTF.

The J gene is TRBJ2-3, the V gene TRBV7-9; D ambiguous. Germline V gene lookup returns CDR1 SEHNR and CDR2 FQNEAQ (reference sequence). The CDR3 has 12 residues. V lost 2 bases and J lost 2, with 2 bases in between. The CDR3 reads CASSLPTDTQYF. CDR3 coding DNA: TGTGCCAGCAGCTTACCCACAGATACGCAGTATTTT. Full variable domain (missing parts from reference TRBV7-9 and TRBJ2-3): DTGVSQNPRHKITKRGQNVTFRCDPISEHNRLYWYRQTLGQGPEFLTYFQNEAQLEKSRLLSDRFSAERPKGSFSTLEIQRTEQGDSAMYLCASSLPTDTQYFGPGTRLTVL.

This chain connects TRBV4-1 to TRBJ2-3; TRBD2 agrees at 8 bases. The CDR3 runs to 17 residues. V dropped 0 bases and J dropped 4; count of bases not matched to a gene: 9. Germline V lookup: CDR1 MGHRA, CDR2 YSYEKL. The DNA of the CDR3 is TGCGCCAGCAGCCAAGAAGGTTCGGCTAGCGGGTCAGATACGCAGTATTTT. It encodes CASSQEGSASGSDTQYF.

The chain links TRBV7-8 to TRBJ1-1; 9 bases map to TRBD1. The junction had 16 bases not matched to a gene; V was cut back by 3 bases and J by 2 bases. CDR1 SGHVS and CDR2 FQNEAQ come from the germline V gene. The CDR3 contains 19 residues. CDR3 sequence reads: CASSFPVGQGGSLNTEAFF. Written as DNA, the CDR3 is TGTGCCAGCAGCTTCCCGGTGGGACAGGGAGGTAGTCTAAACACTGAAGCTTTCTTT.

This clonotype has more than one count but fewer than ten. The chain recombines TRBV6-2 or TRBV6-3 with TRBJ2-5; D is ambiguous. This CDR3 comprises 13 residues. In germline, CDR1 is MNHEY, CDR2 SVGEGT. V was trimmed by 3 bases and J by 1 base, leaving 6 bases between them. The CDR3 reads CASSYESQETQYF. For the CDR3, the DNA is TGTGCCAGCAGTTATGAGAGCCAAGAGACCCAGTACTTC.

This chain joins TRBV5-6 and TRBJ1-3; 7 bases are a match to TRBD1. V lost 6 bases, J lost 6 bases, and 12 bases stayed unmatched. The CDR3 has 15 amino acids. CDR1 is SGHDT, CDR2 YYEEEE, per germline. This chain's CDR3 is CASTRTGTFENTIYF. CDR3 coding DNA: TGTGCCAGCACCCGGACAGGCACCTTTGAAAACACCATATATTTT.

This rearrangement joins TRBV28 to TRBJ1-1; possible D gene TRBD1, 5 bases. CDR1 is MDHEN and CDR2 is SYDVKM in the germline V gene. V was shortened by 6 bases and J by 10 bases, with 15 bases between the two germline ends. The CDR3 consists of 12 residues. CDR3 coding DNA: TGTGCCAGCAGCCCCTGGGACCGCCGAGCTTTCTTT. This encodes CASSPWDRRAFF.

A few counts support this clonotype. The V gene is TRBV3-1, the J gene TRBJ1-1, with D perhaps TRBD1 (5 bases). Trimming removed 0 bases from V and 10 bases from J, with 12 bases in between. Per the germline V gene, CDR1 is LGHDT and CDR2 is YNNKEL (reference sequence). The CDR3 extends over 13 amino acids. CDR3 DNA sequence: TGTGCCAGCAGCCAAGAAAGGTTCGGGGGAGCTTTCTTT. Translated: CASSQERFGGAFF.

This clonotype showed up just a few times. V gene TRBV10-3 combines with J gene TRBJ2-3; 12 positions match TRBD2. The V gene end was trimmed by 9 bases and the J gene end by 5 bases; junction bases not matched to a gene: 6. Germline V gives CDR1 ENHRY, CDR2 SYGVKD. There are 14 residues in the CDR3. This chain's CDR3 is CAMASGGALDTQYF. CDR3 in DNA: TGTGCCATGGCTAGCGGGGGGGCTCTAGATACGCAGTATTTT.

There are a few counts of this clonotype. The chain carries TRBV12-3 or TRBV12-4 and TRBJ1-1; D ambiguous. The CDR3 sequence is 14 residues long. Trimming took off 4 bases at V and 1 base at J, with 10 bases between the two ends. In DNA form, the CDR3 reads TGTGCCAGCAGTTCGGCAGACAAGAACACTGAAGCTTTCTTT. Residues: CASSSADKNTEAFF.